This T cell receptor (beta chain) appears in the sequencing data of a study of blood T cell repertoires in COVID-19. Symptom resolution, clearance, or two negative PCRs marked the recovered donors of Cohort 3. Assay: immunoSEQ multiplex PCR; the TCRdb copy retains only in-frame clones and omits some. The table records under 70,000 clones, 88% of them present only once. The V and J ends lost 2 bases and 3 bases, in that order; junction bases with no gene match: 9. Germline values: CDR1 SQVTM, CDR2 ANQGSEA. The CDR3 spans 16 residues. The chain uses TRBV29-1 and TRBJ1-3; 8 bases line up with TRBD1. The receptor comes from a woman in her thirties or forties who had recovered from COVID-19. The sequenced material came from PBMCs or T cells enriched from blood (not recorded which). CDR3 nucleotide sequence: TGCAGCGTTGAAATCTGGACAGGGCTGGATGGAAACACCATATATTTT. The encoded protein is CSVEIWTGLDGNTIYF.